A single sample is the source of the 4 T cell receptor beta chains below, sequenced in a study of T cell repertoires in cytomegalovirus infection (dated by TCRdb to about 2019). Sequenced using an Illumina HiSeq 1500. The public reads were run again by TCRdb, first through fastp at Q25 and then through MiXCR, and only productive beta chains were kept. Rows with a matching CDR3 protein are joined into one entry that keeps the most common DNA and genes. The sample profile shows 350,000 to 500,000 distinct CDR3 sequences; approximately 31% of them were found once. 12% to 15% of the sample belongs to the ten largest clones. Sequencing used PBMCs. The receptors come from a human donor in good health (CMV status not recorded). Some clones in this sample may be carry-over from other donors' samples.

Comment on this clonotype: A much larger clonotype is one base distant, so this may be a read error. The chain combines TRBV7-2 with TRBJ2-3; D tentatively reads TRBD1 or TRBD2 (5 bases each). Germline loops: CDR1 SGHTA, CDR2 FQGNSA. Trimming removed 5 bases from V and 11 bases from J, with 20 bases in between. The CDR3 contains 14 residues. The CDR3 spells CASSLKWTGPWQYF. The CDR3 DNA sequence: TGTGCCAGCAGCCTAAAGTGGACGGGGCCTTGGCAGTATTTT.

This clonotype was seen ten or more times. This chain connects TRBV7-6 to TRBJ1-6, with 7 bases identical to TRBD1. Trimming took 1 base from V and 7 from J; bases not matched to a gene: 4. This CDR3 has 15 amino acids. Germline assignment: CDR1 SGHVS and CDR2 FNYEAQ. The CDR3 reads CASSLGRGPNSPLHF. The CDR3 DNA follows: TGTGCCAGCAGCTTAGGAAGGGGGCCAAATTCACCCCTCCACTTT.

V is TRBV12-3 or TRBV12-4 and J is TRBJ2-7; D unclear. V was shortened by 6 bases and J by 8 bases, with 14 bases between the two germline ends. The CDR3 is made up of 12 amino acids. In DNA form, the CDR3 reads TGTGCCAGCAGGGATCGTCTCGGAAAGCAGTACTTC. Protein sequence: CASRDRLGKQYF.

With respect to this clonotype: The CDR3 end shows no conserved phenylalanine or tryptophan, and so a read error is likely. The chain uses TRBV7-2 and TRBJ1-2; maybe TRBD1 (5 bases). With 6 bases removed from V and 5 bases from J, the gap between germline ends came to 19 bases. Germline V gene sequence: CDR1 SGHTA, CDR2 FQGNSA. The CDR3 is 15 amino acids. The CDR3 is CASRLRVTDPYGYTC. The DNA of the CDR3 is TGTGCCAGCAGATTAAGAGTGACAGACCCTTATGGCTACACCTGC.